These 30 T cell receptor beta chains were all obtained from the same sample, sequenced in a study of CD4 and CD8 cells across lung adenocarcinoma regions. TCRdb re-called the PCR reads with MiXCR, one entry per CDR3 protein. The table lists around 18,000 distinct CDR3 sequences, more than 45% of them singletons. Sequencing was carried out using CD8+ T cells from the center of a lung tumor. The receptors derive from a female donor with lung adenocarcinoma. The CD4 and CD8 labels of this study may be unreliable.

A remark on this clonotype: In this CDR3 the conserved last residue, phenylalanine or tryptophan, is missing, so a read error is likely. No DNA is shown, since the ends of the CDR3 on it are uncertain; the CDR3 is the one TCRdb lists. The chain links TRBV6-2 or TRBV6-3 to TRBJ2-1; the DNA was not compared with TRBD1, the D call given in the table. Counting both end residues, the CDR3 totals 8 amino acids. Germline V gene data show CDR1 as MNHEY and CDR2 as SVGEGT. This CDR3 is CASIPRVP.

V gene TRBV10-3 combines with J gene TRBJ2-3, with D perhaps TRBD2 (6 bases). TRBJ2-7 explains the end of the DNA better; the J call may be wrong. Germline values: CDR1 ENHRY, CDR2 SYGVKD. CDR3 length equals 15 residues. The CDR3 DNA follows: TGTGCCATGGGTGCCGGGGGTCGTGGCACAGATACGCAGTACTTC. It yields the protein CAMGAGGRGTDTQYF.

The genes are TRBV27 and TRBJ2-5; maybe TRBD2 (6 bases). The CDR3 has 15 amino acids. Germline lookup yields CDR1 MNHEY and CDR2 SMNVEV (reference sequence). For the CDR3, the DNA is TGTGGCGCGGGGTTGGGCGGCAGTGACCAAGATACGCAGTACTTC. It specifies CGAGLGGSDQDTQYF.

V and J are TRBV6-4 and TRBJ2-3, with TRBD2 matching 10 bases. CDR3 length equals 15 residues. Germline-derived CDR1 and CDR2 are MRHNA and SNTAGT. Trimming removed 2 bases from V and 1 base from J; junction bases left unmatched: 0. The CDR3 region is CASSDGTSGTDTQYF. CDR3 nucleotide sequence: TGTGCCAGCAGTGACGGGACTAGCGGCACAGATACGCAGTATTTT.

Points on this clonotype: This likely comes from a read error, as the CDR3 has no conserved phenylalanine or tryptophan at its end. The chain links TRBV6-1 to TRBJ2-1; perhaps TRBD2 as D (6 bases). The CDR3 consists of 15 residues. The V end was cut by 2 bases, the J end by 6 bases, with 14 bases between. The germline V gene has CDR1 MNHNS and CDR2 SASEGT. The CDR3 coding sequence is TGTGCCAGCAGTGAATGGAGCGGGCGCAGCAATGAGCAGTTCTTA. It encodes CASSEWSGRSNEQFL.

In this sample, this clonotype turned up a few times. The genes are TRBV6-4 and TRBJ2-1; TRBD2 matches at 9 bases. The CDR3 loop spans 12 amino acids. The J segment lost 9 bases and the V segment lost 5 bases, leaving 2 bases of the junction unmatched. Per germline, CDR1 MRHNA and CDR2 SNTAGT. In nucleotides, the CDR3 is TGTGCCAGCAGTAGCGGGGGGACTGAGCAGTTCTTC. Its translation: CASSSGGTEQFF.

This chain joins TRBV6-1 and TRBJ2-4; D possibly matches TRBD1 or TRBD2 (6 bases each). This CDR3 contains 15 residues. Germline V lookup: CDR1 MNHNS, CDR2 SASEGT. V was clipped by 9 bases and J by 7 bases, with 22 bases between them. The CDR3 region has the DNA TGTGCCAGTCGCGGGTCCGGGGGCGATTGGAACATTCAGTACTTC. Its protein is CASRGSGGDWNIQYF.

In its sample, this clonotype was seen many times. The chain has TRBV7-6 and TRBJ2-7, with D hard to call. V was cut by 1 base and J by 0 bases, with 13 bases left in between. CDR1 and CDR2 from the germline V gene are SGHVS and FNYEAQ. This CDR3 has 16 amino acids. CDR3 DNA sequence: TGTGCCAGCAGCTTAGAGTTGGGCCTCAGCTCCTACGAGCAGTACTTC. Encoded protein: CASSLELGLSSYEQYF. The whole variable domain, filled in from reference TRBV7-6 and TRBJ2-7, reads GAGVSQSPRYKVTKRGQDVALRCDPISGHVSLYWYRQALGQGPEFLTYFNYEAQQDKSGLPNDRFSAERPEGSISTLTIQRTEQRDSAMYRCASSLELGLSSYEQYFGPGTRLTVT.

The chain recombines TRBV6-5 with TRBJ2-1; 10 positions match TRBD2. The germline V gene encodes CDR1 MNHEY and CDR2 SVGAGI. CDR3 length: 17 residues. The V gene end was trimmed by 2 bases and the J gene end by 4 bases; junction bases not matched to a gene: 8. CDR3 sequence (DNA): TGTGCCAGCAGTTACAGAGCGGGGGGGTCTATGTACAATGAGCAGTTCTTC. The encoded protein is CASSYRAGGSMYNEQFF.

This clonotype was picked up many times. The rearrangement joins TRBV27 to TRBJ2-3; 11 nucleotides match TRBD2. The CDR3 totals 17 residues. Trimming cost V 4 bases and J 1 base; bases outside gene matches: 7. CDR1 and CDR2 from the germline V gene are MNHEY and SMNVEV (reference sequence). The CDR3 bases are TGTGCCAGCAGTTCACCTAGGGGACTAGCGGGCACAGATACGCAGTATTTT. This codes for CASSSPRGLAGTDTQYF.

The chain has TRBV5-1 and TRBJ2-1; 8 bases align to TRBD1. J was trimmed by 9 bases and V by 5 bases; bases with no gene match: 4. Germline V gene sequence: CDR1 SGHRS, CDR2 YFSETQ. CDR3 length equals 12 residues. The CDR3 DNA sequence: TGCGCCAGCAGACCGGACAGGGCTGAGCAGTTCTTC. Amino acid sequence: CASRPDRAEQFF. Full variable domain (outside the CDR3, taken from reference TRBV5-1 and TRBJ2-1): KAGVTQTPRYLIKTRGQQVTLSCSPISGHRSVSWYQQTPGQGLQFLFEYFSETQRNKGNFPGRFSGRQFSNSRSEMNVSTLELGDSALYLCASRPDRAEQFFGPGTRLTVL.

This clonotype occurred a few times. The chain has TRBV11-2 and TRBJ1-1; perhaps TRBD1 as D (5 bases). CDR1 and CDR2 (germline): SGHAT, FQNNGV. CDR3 length: 13 amino acids. V was cut by 5 bases and J by 3 bases, with 10 bases left in between. CDR3 sequence reads: CASSPVQDTEAFF. DNA for the CDR3: TGTGCCAGCAGCCCCGTACAGGACACTGAAGCTTTCTTT. The variable domain in full, with the rest retrieved from reference TRBV11-2 and TRBJ1-1, is EAGVAQSPRYKIIEKRQSVAFWCNPISGHATLYWYQQILGQGPKLLIQFQNNGVVDDSQLPKDRFSAERLKGVDSTLKIQPAKLEDSAVYLCASSPVQDTEAFFGQGTRLTVV.

As regards this clonotype: One end of the junction is discordant with germline, which a read error may explain. J is TRBJ2-3 and V is TRBV10-3, with 8 bases that match TRBD1. Germline loops: CDR1 ENHRY, CDR2 SYGVKD. The CDR3 totals 14 residues. In DNA form, the CDR3 reads TGTGCGGGCACCGGGGCAGGGGGCACAGAGACGCAGTACTTT. Translation: CAGTGAGGTETQYF.

This clonotype ranks as medium-sized. This chain uses TRBV6-1 with TRBJ2-1, with TRBD2 as a possible D gene (6 bases). CDR3 length: 16 amino acids. Germline assignment: CDR1 MNHNS and CDR2 SASEGT. Trimming took 2 bases from V and 0 from J, leaving 11 bases between them. DNA for the CDR3: TGTGCCAGCAGTGAACGGGTCGGGAGCTCCTACAATGAGCAGTTCTTC. The encoded protein is CASSERVGSSYNEQFF.

This sequence joins TRBV11-2 and TRBJ2-1, with D hard to call. CDR1 SGHAT and CDR2 FQNNGV come from the germline V gene. The CDR3 consists of 15 residues. Trimming left V 5 bases short and J 1 base short, with 12 bases between. The CDR3 region has the DNA TGTGCCAGCAGCCTCGAGGCATCTTCCTACAATGAGCAGTTCTTC. As protein: CASSLEASSYNEQFF.

This rearrangement joins TRBV6-1 to TRBJ2-1; tentatively, D is TRBD1 or TRBD2 (5 bases each). The CDR3 contains 15 residues. Germline V gene sequence: CDR1 MNHNS, CDR2 SASEGT. Trimming removed 6 bases from V and 8 bases from J, with 20 bases in between. CDR3 in DNA: TGTGCCAGCAGCCTGTCCCGGGACCCTAACTATGAGCAGTTCTTC. It encodes CASSLSRDPNYEQFF.

This clonotype was recorded at least ten times. The rearrangement links TRBV12-3 or TRBV12-4 to TRBJ2-1; D may be TRBD1 (5 bases). The V end was cut by 7 bases, the J end by 0 bases, with 10 bases between. This CDR3 is built from 14 residues. CDR3 DNA sequence: TGTGCCAGCATCCGAGACAGCTCCTACAATGAGCAGTTCTTC. Its protein product is CASIRDSSYNEQFF.

On this clonotype itself: An end of the junction does not agree with germline; a read error may underlie this. The gene calls are TRBV5-1 and TRBJ2-3; D is perhaps TRBD1 (6 bases). The CDR3 runs to 16 residues. CDR1 SGHRS and CDR2 YFSETQ come from the germline V gene. The CDR3 region has the DNA TGCGCCAGCAGCGTACTGGGGCTGGGGGCGGTAGACATGCAGTACTTT. This encodes CASSVLGLGAVDMQYF. The full variable domain, rest sourced from reference TRBV5-1 and TRBJ2-3, is KAGVTQTPRYLIKTRGQQVTLSCSPISGHRSVSWYQQTPGQGLQFLFEYFSETQRNKGNFPGRFSGRQFSNSRSEMNVSTLELGDSALYLCASSVLGLGAVDMQYFGPGTRLTVL.

This clonotype was picked up many times. V and J are TRBV6-5 and TRBJ2-5; D unclear. The CDR3 is 13 amino acids. V dropped 0 bases and J dropped 11 bases, with 13 bases sitting between them. The V gene's germline CDR1 is MNHEY and CDR2 SVGAGI. The CDR3 DNA reads as TGTGCCAGCAGTTACTCGAGGCTTGGACGGCAGTACTTC. This gives the protein CASSYSRLGRQYF.

The chain links TRBV6-1 to TRBJ1-2; 8 bases map to TRBD1. Germline CDR1 and CDR2: MNHNS and SASEGT. Trimming removed 5 bases from V and 4 bases from J; junction bases left unmatched: 0. The CDR3 is 12 amino acids. This chain's CDR3 is CASSQGAYGYTF. CDR3 bases: TGTGCCAGCAGTCAGGGGGCCTATGGCTACACCTTC.

This clonotype came up many times. The V call is TRBV6-5, the J call TRBJ2-5; no reliable D call. The CDR3 has 11 amino acids. With 7 bases removed from V and 3 bases from J, the gap between germline ends came to 6 bases. Germline CDR1 is MNHEY and CDR2 is SVGAGI. The CDR3 loop reads CASKLEETQYF. CDR3 in DNA: TGTGCCAGCAAACTTGAAGAGACCCAGTACTTC.

The chain links TRBV27 to TRBJ2-4; D is perhaps TRBD2 (6 bases). The J call is doubtful: the DNA matches TRBJ2-3 better. CDR3 length: 16 residues. Germline loops: CDR1 MNHEY, CDR2 SMNVEV (reference sequence). DNA of the CDR3: TGTGCCTGCCGTTCCGCGGGGCGGCGAGGCAAAGATATTCAGTATTTT. Amino acids: CACRSAGRRGKDIQYF.

The rearrangement joins TRBV25-1 to TRBJ2-1; D is perhaps TRBD1 or TRBD2 (7 bases each). The closer fit of TRBJ2-5 to the DNA end suggests the J call may be wrong. The CDR3 spans 17 residues. The germline V gene has CDR1 MGHDK and CDR2 SYGVNS. The CDR3 reads CASSAGDRAGGSETQYF. The CDR3 DNA reads as TGTGCCAGCAGTGCCGGAGACAGGGCCGGCGGGAGTGAGACCCAGTACTTC.

Regarding this clonotype: An end of the junction does not agree with germline; a read error may underlie this. This sequence joins TRBV7-2 and TRBJ2-3, with D maybe TRBD2 (5 bases). CDR1 SGHTA and CDR2 FQGNSA come from the germline V gene. The CDR3 sequence is 13 residues long. CDR3 in amino acids: CGSGPPEQDTQYF. The CDR3, as DNA: TGTGGCAGCGGCCCTCCTGAGCAAGATACGCAGTACTTT.

This clonotype was seen at least ten times. The V and J genes are TRBV12-3 or TRBV12-4 and TRBJ2-2; 7 bases align to TRBD2. V trimming: 7 bases; J trimming: 3 bases; junction bases outside the gene matches: 8. The CDR3 is 15 amino acids. CDR3 loop: CASTSAGRDTGELFF. CDR3 DNA: TGTGCCAGCACCTCAGCGGGACGGGACACCGGGGAGCTGTTTTTT.

Concerning this clonotype: A read error may explain this, as a much larger clone is one base away. The chain employs TRBV6-7 and TRBJ2-1, with 11 positions matching TRBD2. TRBV6-7 is filed as an ORF, its function uncertain. This CDR3 has 16 residues. Trimming cost V 4 bases and J 10 bases; bases outside gene matches: 12. CDR3 residues: CASSFQTSGELYEQFF. CDR3 nucleotides: TGTGCCAGCAGTTTCCAGACTAGCGGGGAGCTCTACGAGCAGTTCTTC.

As regards this clonotype: Germline is not matched at one junction end, which may reflect a read error. The chain uses TRBV6-1 and TRBJ2-3; D gene uncertain. The V gene's germline CDR1 is MNHNS and CDR2 SASEGT. The CDR3 runs 11 residues. The CDR3 loop is CAGSATETQYF. The CDR3 bases are TGTGCCGGCAGTGCCACAGAGACGCAGTATTTT.

This clonotype was observed a few times. The rearrangement uses TRBV6-1 and TRBJ1-6, with 7 nucleotides matching TRBD1. The CDR3 length is 14 residues. The germline gives CDR1 MNHNS, CDR2 SASEGT. V was clipped by 3 bases and J by 7 bases; unmatched bases: 3. The CDR3 region has the DNA TGTGCCAGCAGTGAGCGACAGGGAAATTCACCCCTCCACTTT. This translates into CASSERQGNSPLHF.

CDR3 nucleotide sequence: TGTGCCAGCAGTGAAGCAGGAGGCCCCAGGGACGAGCAGTACTTC. Its translation is CASSEAGGPRDEQYF. This sequence joins TRBV6-1 and TRBJ2-1; D might be TRBD1 or TRBD2, each matching 5 bases. The DNA matches TRBJ2-7 better at its end, which makes the J call doubtful. There are 15 residues in the CDR3. In germline, CDR1 is MNHNS, CDR2 SASEGT.

This clonotype was counted a few times. This rearrangement joins TRBV24-1 to TRBJ2-1; 14 bases align to TRBD2. V was pared by 5 bases and J by 4 bases, with 12 bases of the junction left unmatched. The CDR3 is made up of 19 amino acids. CDR1 KGHDR and CDR2 SFDVKD come from the germline V gene. The CDR3 DNA is TGTGCCACCAGTGGTGTGACTAGCGGGGGGGCCGGACCGTACAATGAGCAGTTCTTC. It codes for CATSGVTSGGAGPYNEQFF.